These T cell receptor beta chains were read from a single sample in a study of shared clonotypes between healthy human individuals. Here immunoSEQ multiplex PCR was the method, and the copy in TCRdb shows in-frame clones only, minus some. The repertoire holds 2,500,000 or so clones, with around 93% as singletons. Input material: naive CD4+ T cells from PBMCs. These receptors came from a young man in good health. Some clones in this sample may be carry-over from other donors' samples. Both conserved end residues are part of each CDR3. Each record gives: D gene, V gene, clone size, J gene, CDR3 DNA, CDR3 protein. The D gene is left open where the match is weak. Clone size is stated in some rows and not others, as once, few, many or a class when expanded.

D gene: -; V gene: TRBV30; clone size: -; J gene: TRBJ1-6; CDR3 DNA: TGTGCCTGGAGTCGCGGAAATTCACCCCTCCACTTT; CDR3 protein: CAWSRGNSPLHF
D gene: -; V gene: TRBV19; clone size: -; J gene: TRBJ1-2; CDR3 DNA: TGTGCCAGTAAAACCAGGGCGGACTATGGCTACACCTTC; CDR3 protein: CASKTRADYGYTF
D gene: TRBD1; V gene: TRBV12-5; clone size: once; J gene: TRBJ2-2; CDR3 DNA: TGTGCTAGTGGTTTGGTACTCGGACAGGGTGCTACCGGGGAGCTGTTTTTT; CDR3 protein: CASGLVLGQGATGELFF
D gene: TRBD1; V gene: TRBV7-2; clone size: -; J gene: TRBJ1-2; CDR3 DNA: TGTGCCAGCAGCTTAGAGTCGCAGGGGGGAGTTGGCTACACCTTC; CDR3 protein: CASSLESQGGVGYTF
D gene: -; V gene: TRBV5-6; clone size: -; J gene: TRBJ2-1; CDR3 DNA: TGTGCCAGCAGCCTGGGGGACAATGAGCAGTTCTTC; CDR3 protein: CASSLGDNEQFF
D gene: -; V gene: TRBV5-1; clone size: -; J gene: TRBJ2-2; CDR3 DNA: TGCGCCAGCAGCTTGGGGGCCCCAGATTTATGGGGCGCGAACACCGGGGAGCTGTTTTTT; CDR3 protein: CASSLGAPDLWGANTGELFF
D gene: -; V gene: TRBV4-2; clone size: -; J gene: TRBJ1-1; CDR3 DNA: TGTGCCAGCAGCCAACATGGGAACACTGAAGCTTTCTTT; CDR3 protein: CASSQHGNTEAFF
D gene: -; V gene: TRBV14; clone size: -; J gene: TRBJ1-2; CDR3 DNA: TGTGCCAGCAGCCTCCGAGGGGCCGGAATCTATGGCTACACCTTC; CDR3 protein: CASSLRGAGIYGYTF
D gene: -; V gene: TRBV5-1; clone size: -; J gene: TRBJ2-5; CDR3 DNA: TGCGCCAGCAGCATGGGGGTCCAAGAGACCCAGTACTTC; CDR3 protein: CASSMGVQETQYF
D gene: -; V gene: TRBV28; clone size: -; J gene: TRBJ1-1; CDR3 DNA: TGTGCCAGCAGCAACCCCGGTCGTGGGAACACTGAAGCTTTCTTT; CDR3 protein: CASSNPGRGNTEAFF
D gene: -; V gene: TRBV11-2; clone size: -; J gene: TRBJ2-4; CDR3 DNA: TGTGCCAGCAGCCCCGACACGTTCGGGTTCATTCAGTACTTC; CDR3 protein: CASSPDTFGFIQYF
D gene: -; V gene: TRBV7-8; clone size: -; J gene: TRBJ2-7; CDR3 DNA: TGTGCCAGCAGCTTATTGAGGGGATCGGACGAGCAGTACTTC; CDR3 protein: CASSLLRGSDEQYF
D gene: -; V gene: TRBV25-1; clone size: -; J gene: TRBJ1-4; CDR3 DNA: TGTGCCAGCAGTGAATCCGGACCGCAAAAGGAAAAACTGTTTTTT; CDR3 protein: CASSESGPQKEKLFF
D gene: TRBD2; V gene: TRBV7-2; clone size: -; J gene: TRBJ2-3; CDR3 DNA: TGTGCCAGCAGCTTCGTCCTAGCGGGAGCGGATACGCAGTATTTT; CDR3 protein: CASSFVLAGADTQYF
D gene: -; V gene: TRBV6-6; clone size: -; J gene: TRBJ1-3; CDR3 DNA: TGTGCCAGCAGAGCCCTTTCGGAGCCCTCTGGAAACACCATATATTTT; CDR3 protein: CASRALSEPSGNTIYF
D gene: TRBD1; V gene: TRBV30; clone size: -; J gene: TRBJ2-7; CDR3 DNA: TGTGCCTGGAGCGGACAGGGTCCCTCGGTGCAGTACTTC; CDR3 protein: CAWSGQGPSVQYF
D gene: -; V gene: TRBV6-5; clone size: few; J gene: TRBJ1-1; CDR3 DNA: TGTGCCAGCAGTCCCGGACAGACTGAAGCTTTCTTT; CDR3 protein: CASSPGQTEAFF
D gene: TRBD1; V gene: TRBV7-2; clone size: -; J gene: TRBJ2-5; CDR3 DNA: TGTGCCAGCAGCCCCGGGACAGGGGCGGCCCAGTACTTC; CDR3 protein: CASSPGTGAAQYF
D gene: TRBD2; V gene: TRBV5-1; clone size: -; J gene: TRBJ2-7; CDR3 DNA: TGCGCCAGCTGGGACCGGGCGGGAGGGTCCTACGAGCAGTACTTC; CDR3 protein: CASWDRAGGSYEQYF
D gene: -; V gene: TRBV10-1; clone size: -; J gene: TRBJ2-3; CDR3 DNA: TGCGCCAGCAGTGAGTCCGTCGACGTAGATACGCAGTATTTT; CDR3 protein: CASSESVDVDTQYF
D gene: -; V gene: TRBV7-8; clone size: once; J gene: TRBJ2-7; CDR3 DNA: TGTGCCAGCAGGGTAGACAGGACTTACGAGCAGTACTTC; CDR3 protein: CASRVDRTYEQYF
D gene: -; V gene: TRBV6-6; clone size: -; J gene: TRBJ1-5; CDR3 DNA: TGTGCCAGCAGTTCAGATCGAGGCGGGACCCAGCATTTT; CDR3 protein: CASSSDRGGTQHF
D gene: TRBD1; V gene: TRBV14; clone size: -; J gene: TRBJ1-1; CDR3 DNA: TGTGCCAGCAGCCCGAACAGGGGATTTTTGGGTGAAGCTTTCTTT; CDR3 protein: CASSPNRGFLGEAFF
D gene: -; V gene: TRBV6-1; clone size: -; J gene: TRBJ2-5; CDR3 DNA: TGTGCCAGCAGTGAAAGGGTGGAGACCCAGTACTTC; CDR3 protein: CASSERVETQYF
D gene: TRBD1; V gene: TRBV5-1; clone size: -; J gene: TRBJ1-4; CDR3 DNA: TGCGCCAGCAGCTACGGGACAGGTACTAATGAAAAACTGTTTTTT; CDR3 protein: CASSYGTGTNEKLFF
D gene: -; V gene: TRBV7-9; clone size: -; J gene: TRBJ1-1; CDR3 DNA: TGTGCCAGCAGCAACAGGGCAGGGGCTGCTGAAGCTTTCTTT; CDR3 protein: CASSNRAGAAEAFF
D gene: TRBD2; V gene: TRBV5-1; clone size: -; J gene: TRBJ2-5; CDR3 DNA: TGCGCCAGCGGTGTCACCTTGGGGGAGGGACGAGAGACCCAGTACTTC; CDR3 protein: CASGVTLGEGRETQYF
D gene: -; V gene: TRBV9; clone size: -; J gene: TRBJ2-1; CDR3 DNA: TGTGCCAGCAGCGTACAGGCGAGCTCCTACAATGAGCAGTTCTTC; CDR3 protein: CASSVQASSYNEQFF
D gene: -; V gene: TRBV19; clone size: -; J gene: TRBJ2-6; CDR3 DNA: TGTGCCAGTAGTAATAAACCAGGGTACGGAACTGGGGCCAACGTCCTGACTTTC; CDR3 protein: CASSNKPGYGTGANVLTF
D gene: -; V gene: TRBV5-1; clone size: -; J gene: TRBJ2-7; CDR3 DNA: TGCGCCAGCAGCCCTTTCAGGGGGGAGGGCCAGGGTGACGAGCAGTACTTC; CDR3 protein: CASSPFRGEGQGDEQYF
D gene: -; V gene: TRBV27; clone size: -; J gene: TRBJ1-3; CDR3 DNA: TGTGCCAGCAGTTTATCTTTAAAGCAGGGGCACACCATATATTTT; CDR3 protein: CASSLSLKQGHTIYF
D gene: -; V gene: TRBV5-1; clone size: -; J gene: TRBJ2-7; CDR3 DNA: TGCGCCAGCAGTAGGGTGGGGAGCTACGAGCAGTACTTC; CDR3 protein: CASSRVGSYEQYF
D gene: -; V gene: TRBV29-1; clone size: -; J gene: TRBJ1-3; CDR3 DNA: TGCAGCGTTCGAAAAGGAAACACCATATATTTT; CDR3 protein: CSVRKGNTIYF
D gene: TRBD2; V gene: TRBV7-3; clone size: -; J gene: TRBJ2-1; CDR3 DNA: TGTGCCAGCAGTTACCTCGGGACTAGGAGTTACAATGAGCAGTTCTTC; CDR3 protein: CASSYLGTRSYNEQFF
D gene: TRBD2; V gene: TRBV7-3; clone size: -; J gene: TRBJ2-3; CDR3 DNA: TGTGCCAGCAGCCTAGGACTAGCGGGAAGTACAGATACGCAGTATTTT; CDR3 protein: CASSLGLAGSTDTQYF
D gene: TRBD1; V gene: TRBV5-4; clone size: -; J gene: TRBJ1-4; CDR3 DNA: TGTGCCAGCAGCGCGAGCGGGACAGGGAGTCTTGCGGCAAAACTGTTTTTT; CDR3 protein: CASSASGTGSLAAKLFF
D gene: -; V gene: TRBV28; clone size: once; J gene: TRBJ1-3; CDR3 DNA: TGTGCCAGCAGTTCACGCATCTCTGGAAACACCATATATTTT; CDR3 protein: CASSSRISGNTIYF
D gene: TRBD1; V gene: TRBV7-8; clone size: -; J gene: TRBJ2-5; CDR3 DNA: TGTGCCAGCAGCTTACTAACAGGGGTACAAGAGACCCAGTACTTC; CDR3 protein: CASSLLTGVQETQYF
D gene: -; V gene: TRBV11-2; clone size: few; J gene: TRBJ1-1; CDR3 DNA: TGTGCCAGCAGACGACCTGCGGTGAGCACTGAAGCTTTCTTT; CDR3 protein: CASRRPAVSTEAFF
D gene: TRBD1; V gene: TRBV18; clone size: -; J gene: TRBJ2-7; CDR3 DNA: TGTGCCAGCTCTACAGGGGGGACAACCTACGAGCAGTACTTC; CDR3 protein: CASSTGGTTYEQYF
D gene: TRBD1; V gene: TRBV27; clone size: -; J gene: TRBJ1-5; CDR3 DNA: TGTGCCAGCAGTTTTATTGGGCAGGGGGCTCAGCCCCAGCATTTT; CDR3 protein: CASSFIGQGAQPQHF
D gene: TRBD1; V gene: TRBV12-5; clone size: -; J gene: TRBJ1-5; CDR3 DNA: TGTGCTAGTGCACCCGGGGGAGGGACAGGCGCTGGCAATCAGCCCCAGCATTTT; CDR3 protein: CASAPGGGTGAGNQPQHF
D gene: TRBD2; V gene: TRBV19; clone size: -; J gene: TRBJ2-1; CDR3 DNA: TGTGCCAGTAGTACCGGGACTAGCGGGAGGGAGCAGTTCTTC; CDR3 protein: CASSTGTSGREQFF
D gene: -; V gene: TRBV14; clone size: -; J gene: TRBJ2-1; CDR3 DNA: TGTGCCAGCAGCCAACAAGGACAGCGGCGGAATGAGCAGTTCTTC; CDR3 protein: CASSQQGQRRNEQFF
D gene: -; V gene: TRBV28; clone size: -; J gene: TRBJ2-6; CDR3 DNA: TGTGCCAGCAGTTTCCCCAGGGCGTCCGGGGCCAACGTCCTGACTTTC; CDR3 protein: CASSFPRASGANVLTF
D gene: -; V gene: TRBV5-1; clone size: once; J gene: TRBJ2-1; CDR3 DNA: TGCGCCAGCAGCCTAGAGGTTAAGTACAATGAGCAGTTCTTC; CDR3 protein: CASSLEVKYNEQFF
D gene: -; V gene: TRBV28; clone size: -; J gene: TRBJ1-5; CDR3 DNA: TGTGCCAGCAGTTTAGCCTCGGGGGCATATAGCAATCAGCCCCAGCATTTT; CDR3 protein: CASSLASGAYSNQPQHF
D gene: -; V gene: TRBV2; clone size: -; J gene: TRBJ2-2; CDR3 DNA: TGTGCCAGCAGTGTCCTGACCGGGGAGCTGTTTTTT; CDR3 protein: CASSVLTGELFF
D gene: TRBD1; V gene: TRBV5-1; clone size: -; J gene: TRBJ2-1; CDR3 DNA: TGCGCCAGCAGTTTCGACAGGGCTTTCTCCTACAATGAGCAGTTCTTC; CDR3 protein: CASSFDRAFSYNEQFF
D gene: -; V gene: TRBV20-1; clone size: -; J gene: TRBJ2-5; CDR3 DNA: TGCAGTTCAGACAGACAAGAGACCCAGTACTTC; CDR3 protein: CSSDRQETQYF
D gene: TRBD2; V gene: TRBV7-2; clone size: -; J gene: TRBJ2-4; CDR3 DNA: TGTGCCAGCAGCCTTGGGGAGGGGCAGTTAGCCAAAAACATTCAGTACTTC; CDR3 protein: CASSLGEGQLAKNIQYF
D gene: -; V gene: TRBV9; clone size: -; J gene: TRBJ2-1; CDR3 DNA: TGTGCCAGCAGCGTAGGTTTCCCTAGAGGGAGCAATGAGCAGTTCTTC; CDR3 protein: CASSVGFPRGSNEQFF
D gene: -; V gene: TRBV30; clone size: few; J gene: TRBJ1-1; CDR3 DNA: TGTGCCTGGAGTGTACGGGGGGACTTGGAAGCTTTCTTT; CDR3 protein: CAWSVRGDLEAFF